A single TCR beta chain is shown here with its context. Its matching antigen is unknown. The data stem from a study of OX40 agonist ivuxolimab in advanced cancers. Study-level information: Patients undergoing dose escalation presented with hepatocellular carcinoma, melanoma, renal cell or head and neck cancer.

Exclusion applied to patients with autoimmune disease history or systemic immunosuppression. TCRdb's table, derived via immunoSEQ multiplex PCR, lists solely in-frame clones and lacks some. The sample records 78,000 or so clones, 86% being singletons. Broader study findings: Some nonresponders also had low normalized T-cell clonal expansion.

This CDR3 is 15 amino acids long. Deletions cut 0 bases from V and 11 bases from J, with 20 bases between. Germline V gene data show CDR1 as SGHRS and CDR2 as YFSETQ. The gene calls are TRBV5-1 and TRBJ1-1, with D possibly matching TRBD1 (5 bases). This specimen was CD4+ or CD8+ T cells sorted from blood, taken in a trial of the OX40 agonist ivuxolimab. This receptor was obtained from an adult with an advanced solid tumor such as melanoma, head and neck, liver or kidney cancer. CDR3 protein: CASSLEAGTEKGAFF. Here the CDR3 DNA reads TGCGCCAGCAGCTTGGAGGCAGGGACGGAAAAGGGGGCTTTCTTT.